This entry concerns a single T cell receptor beta chain. The antigen is unknown. The germline V gene has CDR1 MDHEN and CDR2 SYDVKM. Losses at the gene ends were 2 bases for V and 1 base for J; bases not matched to a gene: 4. This CDR3 has 15 residues. The sample is drawn from a study of vaccination and CD4 T cells after COVID-19. The Oncomine TCR Beta short-read assay generated sequence data from the DNA of cultured CD4+ T cells. Genomic DNA from cultured CD4+ T cells was extracted. A single record per CDR3 protein comes from TCRdb applying MiXCR to the PCR reads. The table has approximately 5,500 distinct CDR3 sequences, approximately 74% seen once. Treatment defined: approximately 10-day PBMC culture with coronavirus spike peptide pools or control peptides (ViraFEST assay).

This TCR derives from a human donor who had recovered from COVID-19. The V gene is TRBV28, the J gene TRBJ1-1; 7 nucleotides align to TRBD1. What was sequenced was CD4+ T cells from blood, cultured in vitro. The CDR3: CASSLPGQANTEAFF. The CDR3 DNA reads TGTGCCAGCAGTTTACCCGGACAGGCGAACACTGAAGCTTTCTTT.